Each of the 17 T cell receptor beta chains below was sequenced from the same sample in a study of blood T cell repertoires in COVID-19. Generated by immunoSEQ multiplex PCR, the TCRdb table keeps only in-frame clones and is missing some. The sample contains fewer than 85,000 clones, roughly nine tenths of which appear only once. The sequencing input was peripheral blood. The receptors were gathered from a human donor in a cohort sampled during active COVID-19.

This clone was detected a few times. The chain combines TRBV10-3 with TRBJ1-1; tentatively, D is TRBD1 (5 bases). Per the germline V gene, CDR1 is ENHRY and CDR2 is SYGVKD. V dropped 0 bases and J dropped 4 bases, with 15 bases sitting between them. The length of the CDR3 is 16 residues. The CDR3 reads CAISESFGGGSTEAFF. CDR3 nucleotides: TGTGCCATCAGTGAGTCGTTCGGGGGAGGGAGCACTGAAGCTTTCTTT.

J is TRBJ1-3 and V is TRBV7-6; possible D gene TRBD1, 6 bases. Trimming shortened V by 1 base and J by 2 bases, and 12 bases separated the two germline ends. CDR1 is SGHVS, CDR2 FNYEAQ, per germline. This CDR3 comprises 16 residues. CDR3 sequence (DNA): TGTGCCAGCAGCTTAGATAGCGGGGGCCCTGGAAACACCATATATTTT. Its protein product is CASSLDSGGPGNTIYF.

This chain links TRBV7-9 with TRBJ1-4; D call uncertain. This CDR3 has 15 residues. Germline lookup yields CDR1 SEHNR and CDR2 FQNEAQ (reference sequence). V was clipped by 5 bases and J by 3 bases, with 13 bases between them. CDR3 sequence reads: CASSPPRGSNEKLFF. The CDR3 DNA follows: TGTGCCAGCAGCCCCCCTCGGGGATCTAATGAAAAACTGTTTTTT.

This clone came up once. The J gene is TRBJ1-2, the V gene TRBV12-3 or TRBV12-4; no clear D gene. This CDR3 has 13 residues. The ends were cut back, 3 bases at V and 1 base at J, with 6 bases in the middle. Here the CDR3 reads CASSFNNNYGYTF. CDR3 coding DNA: TGTGCCAGCAGTTTCAACAATAACTATGGCTACACCTTC.

The DNA of the CDR3 is TGCGCCAGCAGCTTGAGTCGAGTGGACAGGGGAAACACTGAAGCTTTCTTT. Translated, it gives CASSLSRVDRGNTEAFF. The rearrangement uses TRBV5-1 and TRBJ1-1; 9 bases map to TRBD1. With V trimmed by 1 base and J by 2 bases, 9 bases remained unmatched. Germline V gene data show CDR1 as SGHRS and CDR2 as YFSETQ. CDR3 length equals 17 residues.

The chain recombines TRBV18 with TRBJ2-5; D ambiguous. The CDR3 extends over 13 amino acids. The germline gives CDR1 KGHSH, CDR2 LQKENI. Trimming took off 5 bases at V and 2 bases at J, with 9 bases between the two ends. CDR3 bases: TGTGCCAGCTCAAATGCGAGGCAAGAGACCCAGTACTTC. It codes for CASSNARQETQYF.

The chain is built from TRBV6-5 and TRBJ2-3; TRBD2 agrees at 7 bases. Per germline, CDR1 MNHEY and CDR2 SVGAGI. The CDR3 length is 15 residues. V was clipped by 4 bases and J by 0 bases; unmatched bases: 4. The CDR3 sequence: CASSSPSGSTDTQYF. DNA of the CDR3: TGTGCCAGCAGTTCCCCTAGCGGTAGCACAGATACGCAGTATTTT.

The chain carries TRBV25-1 and TRBJ1-2; 8 nucleotides line up with TRBD1. V gave up 3 bases and J gave up 8 bases; unmatched junction bases: 8. This CDR3 comprises 14 residues. Germline lookup yields CDR1 MGHDK and CDR2 SYGVNS. DNA for the CDR3: TGTGCCAGCAGTGAGTCTACAGGGGGTTGGGGCTACACCTTC. It encodes CASSESTGGWGYTF.

This chain uses TRBV5-1 with TRBJ2-5; 10 bases are shared with TRBD2. This CDR3 has 15 residues. Losses at the gene ends were 3 bases for V and 2 bases for J; bases not matched to a gene: 4. From germline, CDR1 is SGHRS and CDR2 YFSETQ. The CDR3 nucleotides are TGCGCCAGCAGCTCGACTAGCGGGCTACAAGAGACCCAGTACTTC. Its protein is CASSSTSGLQETQYF.

The chain couples TRBV7-9 to TRBJ2-7, with D possibly being TRBD2 (5 bases). Trimming left V 2 bases short and J 0 bases short, with 8 bases between. Germline loops: CDR1 SEHNR, CDR2 FQNEAQ (reference sequence). The CDR3 loop spans 14 amino acids. The CDR3 sequence: CASSLRGNSYEQYF. Here the CDR3 DNA reads TGTGCCAGCAGCTTACGAGGGAACTCCTACGAGCAGTACTTC.

The chain has TRBV29-1 and TRBJ1-3, with D tentatively TRBD1 (5 bases). CDR1 and CDR2 (germline): SQVTM, ANQGSEA. The CDR3 is 14 amino acids. V was trimmed by 2 bases and J by 2 bases, leaving 10 bases between them. CDR3 coding DNA: TGCAGCGTTGAAATGGACATACCTGGAAACACCATATATTTT. Protein sequence: CSVEMDIPGNTIYF.

V gene TRBV5-5 combines with J gene TRBJ2-7; 8 bases line up with TRBD1. Germline trimming cut 4 bases from V and 6 bases from J; bases unmatched to any gene: 9. The CDR3 totals 14 residues. CDR1 is SGHKS, CDR2 YYEKEE, per germline (reference sequence). The CDR3 nucleotides read TGTGCCAGCAGCCGAAACAGGGGGAACAGCGAGCAGTACTTC. Protein: CASSRNRGNSEQYF. Full variable domain (outside the CDR3, taken from reference TRBV5-5 and TRBJ2-7): DAGVTQSPTHLIKTRGQQVTLRCSPISGHKSVSWYQQVLGQGPQFIFQYYEKEERGRGNFPDRFSARQFPNYSSELNVNALLLGDSALYLCASSRNRGNSEQYFGPGTRLTVT.

The chain joins TRBV30 to TRBJ2-7; 7 nucleotides line up with TRBD2. The CDR3 is 15 amino acids. Germline V CDR1 and CDR2: GTSNPN, SVGIG (reference sequence). V gave up 2 bases and J gave up 0 bases; unmatched junction bases: 7. In DNA form, the CDR3 reads TGTGCCTGGAGTCGGCTAGCGGCCCTCTCCTACGAGCAGTACTTC. Translated: CAWSRLAALSYEQYF.

This clone was detected once. CDR3 loop: CASSLVASGRIYNEQFF. CDR3 DNA: TGCGCCAGCAGCTTGGTTGCTAGCGGGAGGATCTACAATGAGCAGTTCTTC. This sequence joins TRBV5-1 and TRBJ2-1; 11 nucleotides agree with TRBD2. This CDR3 is 17 amino acids long. The germline CDR1 and CDR2 sequences are SGHRS and YFSETQ. Trimming at V came to 0 bases and at J to 3 bases, leaving 5 bases not matched to a gene.

The CDR3 region has the DNA TGTGCCAGCAGCTCCAGCTCATTTAGCGGGAGGACTCGCTCCTACAATGAGCAGTTCTTC. Protein product: CASSSSSFSGRTRSYNEQFF. The rearrangement uses TRBV13 and TRBJ2-1; 10 bases map to TRBD2. The CDR3 runs 20 residues. The germline CDR1 and CDR2 sequences are PRHDT and FYEKMQ (reference sequence). V lost 4 bases and J lost 0; bases outside the gene matches: 15.

The J gene is TRBJ1-1, the V gene TRBV5-1; D is unclear. There are 14 residues in the CDR3. Looked up from germline, CDR1 is SGHRS and CDR2 is YFSETQ. Trimming removed 4 bases at V and 3 bases at J, with 13 bases between. CDR3 sequence reads: CASSLEVMDTEAFF. CDR3 sequence (DNA): TGCGCCAGCAGCCTAGAGGTAATGGACACTGAAGCTTTCTTT. The entire variable domain, with the rest obtained from reference TRBV5-1 and TRBJ1-1, is as follows: KAGVTQTPRYLIKTRGQQVTLSCSPISGHRSVSWYQQTPGQGLQFLFEYFSETQRNKGNFPGRFSGRQFSNSRSEMNVSTLELGDSALYLCASSLEVMDTEAFFGQGTRLTVV.

V and J are TRBV4-1 and TRBJ1-2; tentatively, D is TRBD1 (5 bases). CDR3 size: 15 residues. Germline V gives CDR1 MGHRA, CDR2 YSYEKL. V lost 0 bases and J lost 4, with 12 bases in between. The CDR3: CASSQEGGPFYGYTF. DNA for the CDR3: TGCGCCAGCAGCCAAGAGGGGGGACCCTTCTATGGCTACACCTTC.